A single sample gave rise to the 25 T cell receptor beta chains below, sequenced in a study of persistence of HIV-infected CD4 T cells. This nonspecific control used anti-CD3/anti-CD28 bead stimulation of CD4+ T cells. Sorting of responding CD4+ T cells relied on upregulated CD40 ligand together with CD69. The immunoSEQ assay was version 4, run in survey mode. Measured with immunoSEQ multiplex PCR; TCRdb has only the in-frame clones, and not every one. This table holds some 45,000 clones, 88% found once. Their antigen targets remain unknown. The input for sequencing was CD4+ T cells sorted from PBMCs after approximately 20-hour stimulation, taken from a patient who received antiretroviral therapy. These receptors all stem from an adult woman with HIV who was CMV-seropositive.

This clone was found a few times. V is TRBV5-1 and J is TRBJ1-2, with D perhaps TRBD1 (6 bases). The CDR3 length is 12 residues. The V gene lost 6 bases and the J gene lost 3 bases, with 9 bases spanning the gap. CDR1 SGHRS and CDR2 YFSETQ come from the germline V gene. The CDR3 loop reads CASIGGDYGYTF. The CDR3 region has the DNA TGCGCCAGCATAGGGGGAGACTATGGCTACACCTTC.

This clone appeared a single time. The chain recombines TRBV11-2 with TRBJ1-4, with D unclear. The V end was cut by 0 bases, the J end by 15 bases, with 17 bases between. Germline CDR1 is SGHAT and CDR2 is FQNNGV. CDR3 length: 14 amino acids. CDR3 protein: CASSLDLHGRAMFF. CDR3 DNA sequence: TGTGCCAGCAGCTTAGATCTGCACGGACGAGCAATGTTTTTT. Combining the CDR3 with reference TRBV11-2 and TRBJ1-4 gives the whole variable domain EAGVAQSPRYKIIEKRQSVAFWCNPISGHATLYWYQQILGQGPKLLIQFQNNGVVDDSQLPKDRFSAERLKGVDSTLKIQPAKLEDSAVYLCASSLDLHGRAMFFGSGTQLSVL.

The chain couples TRBV19 to TRBJ1-1, with D tentatively TRBD1 (6 bases). This CDR3 has 14 residues. Germline V gives CDR1 LNHDA, CDR2 SQIVND (reference sequence). The ends were cut back, 6 bases at V and 0 bases at J, with 11 bases in the middle. CDR3 residues: CASRRGDLNTEAFF. The CDR3 bases are TGTGCCAGTAGAAGGGGGGATTTGAACACTGAAGCTTTCTTT.

The CDR3 loop reads CASSQGSSGNTIYF. Here the CDR3 DNA reads TGTGCCAGCAGCCAGGGGTCCTCTGGAAACACCATATATTTT. This chain connects TRBV6-7 to TRBJ1-3; possibly TRBD1 for D (6 bases). TRBV6-7 falls under the ORF class, with uncertain function. The CDR3 length is 14 residues. V was pared by 6 bases and J by 0 bases, with 9 bases between.

The J gene is TRBJ1-1, the V gene TRBV7-3; D gene ambiguous. The length of the CDR3 is 13 residues. CDR1 is SGHTA and CDR2 is FQGTGA in the germline V gene. The V gene lost 8 bases and the J gene lost 7 bases, with 17 bases spanning the gap. The CDR3 region has the DNA TGTGCCAGCGCTCTGAGAGGCTCGAGTGAAGCTTTCTTT. Translated: CASALRGSSEAFF.

The chain couples TRBV6-5 to TRBJ2-4; a possible D gene is TRBD1 (5 bases). CDR1 is MNHEY and CDR2 is SVGAGI in the germline V gene. Trimming took off 6 bases at V and 1 base at J, with 13 bases between the two ends. CDR3 length: 15 residues. The CDR3 spells CASRDIGPAKNIQYF. The CDR3 DNA reads TGTGCCAGCAGGGACATAGGCCCCGCCAAAAACATTCAGTACTTC.

The gene calls are TRBV2 and TRBJ1-5; no clear D gene. V shed 7 bases and J shed 0 bases, with 10 bases lying between them. The CDR3 contains 14 residues. From germline, CDR1 is SNHLY and CDR2 FYNNEI. The CDR3 coding sequence is TGTGCCAGCACCGACGGGTATAGCAATCAGCCCCAGCATTTT. It translates to CASTDGYSNQPQHF.

The chain is built from TRBV28 and TRBJ1-1; maybe TRBD1 (5 bases). Trimming removed 7 bases from V and 1 base from J, with 16 bases in between. The CDR3 runs to 15 residues. Germline V CDR1 and CDR2: MDHEN, SYDVKM. For the CDR3, the DNA is TGTGCCAGCACGTCGACGGGGGATACGAACACTGAAGCTTTCTTT. Translated: CASTSTGDTNTEAFF.

V and J are TRBV5-5 and TRBJ1-2, with D tentatively TRBD1 (6 bases). This CDR3 region has 14 residues. Germline V lookup: CDR1 SGHKS, CDR2 YYEKEE (reference sequence). Trimming shortened V by 4 bases and J by 2 bases, and 12 bases separated the two germline ends. In nucleotides, the CDR3 is TGTGCCAGCAGCCCTTCCGGACAGAACTATGGCTACACCTTC. It encodes CASSPSGQNYGYTF.

V is TRBV13 and J is TRBJ2-1; D unclear. The ends were cut back, 5 bases at V and 8 bases at J, with 7 bases in the middle. Germline assignment: CDR1 PRHDT and CDR2 FYEKMQ (reference sequence). The CDR3 has 11 amino acids. CDR3 residues: CASSTLDEQFF. The CDR3 DNA is TGTGCCAGCAGCACCCTGGATGAGCAGTTCTTC.

CDR3 bases: TGTGCCAGCAGTGAAGGGGTAGCGGGGGCTTTTGGAGATACGCAGTATTTT. Amino acid sequence: CASSEGVAGAFGDTQYF. The V call is TRBV6-1, the J call TRBJ2-3; TRBD2 matches 9 bases. Germline V gene lookup returns CDR1 MNHNS and CDR2 SASEGT. The CDR3 has 17 residues. Unmatched junction bases numbered 10, after V lost 1 base and J lost 5 bases.

The genes are TRBV19 and TRBJ1-6; 8 nucleotides line up with TRBD1. J was trimmed by 10 bases and V by 7 bases; bases with no gene match: 12. The V gene's germline CDR1 is LNHDA and CDR2 SQIVND (reference sequence). The CDR3 loop spans 15 amino acids. CDR3 protein: CASTPGWDRNSPLHF. For the CDR3, the DNA is TGTGCCAGTACTCCGGGGTGGGACAGGAACTCACCCCTCCACTTT. The full variable domain, rest sourced from reference TRBV19 and TRBJ1-6, is DGGITQSPKYLFRKEGQNVTLSCEQNLNHDAMYWYRQDPGQGLRLIYYSQIVNDFQKGDIAEGYSVSREKKESFPLTVTSAQKNPTAFYLCASTPGWDRNSPLHFGNGTRLTVT.

Only a few counts were recorded for this clone. The chain has TRBV9 and TRBJ2-1, with D perhaps being TRBD1 or TRBD2 (5 bases each). The CDR3 spans 15 residues. Per the germline V gene, CDR1 is SGDLS and CDR2 is YYNGEE. V was cut by 0 bases and J by 6 bases, with 13 bases left in between. CDR3: CASSVGSLGVNEQFF. Here the CDR3 DNA reads TGTGCCAGCAGCGTAGGGTCACTGGGGGTCAATGAGCAGTTCTTC.

V and J are TRBV6-4 and TRBJ2-3; D call uncertain. Germline CDR1 MRHNA, CDR2 SNTAGT. The germline V and J ends were trimmed by 3 bases and 2 bases, with 12 bases remaining between them. This CDR3 comprises 15 residues. CDR3 region: CASSEGLGITDTQYF. CDR3 nucleotides: TGTGCCAGCAGTGAAGGTTTAGGGATCACAGATACGCAGTATTTT.

The V call is TRBV6-7, the J call TRBJ1-2; TRBD1 might be the D (5 bases). TRBV6-7 is an ORF; its function is uncertain. The V and J ends lost 6 bases and 4 bases respectively, with 12 bases between them. The length of the CDR3 is 13 residues. CDR3 DNA: TGTGCCAGCAGCCCGTGGCAGGGCTATGGCTACACCTTC. Translated, it gives CASSPWQGYGYTF.

The V and J genes are TRBV6-5 and TRBJ1-2, with TRBD1 as a possible D gene (5 bases). Germline CDR1 and CDR2: MNHEY and SVGAGI. Trimming removed 8 bases at V and 5 bases at J, with 12 bases between. The CDR3 is made up of 12 amino acids. The CDR3 region is CASWKGTYGYTF. The CDR3 DNA sequence: TGTGCCAGCTGGAAAGGGACGTATGGCTACACCTTC.

The chain combines TRBV6-5 with TRBJ1-5, with D unclear. Germline CDR1 is MNHEY and CDR2 is SVGAGI. The CDR3 length is 16 residues. Trimming took 2 bases from V and 1 from J, leaving 12 bases between them. The CDR3 is CASSYRRDVSNQPQHF. The CDR3 DNA reads TGTGCCAGCAGTTACCGTCGGGATGTGAGCAATCAGCCCCAGCATTTT.

V and J are TRBV30 and TRBJ1-5; D is unclear. Germline V gene sequence: CDR1 GTSNPN, CDR2 SVGIG (reference sequence). CDR3 size: 13 residues. V dropped 2 bases and J dropped 5 bases, with 10 bases sitting between them. Written as DNA, the CDR3 is TGTGCCTGGAGTTACAACGAGGATCAGCCCCAGCATTTT. Translation gives CAWSYNEDQPQHF.

V is TRBV6-5 and J is TRBJ1-6; D gene ambiguous. This CDR3 contains 13 residues. Trimming shortened V by 7 bases and J by 10 bases, and 14 bases separated the two germline ends. Looked up from germline, CDR1 is MNHEY and CDR2 is SVGAGI. Written as DNA, the CDR3 is TGTGCCAGCACCCCAACCCCGGGCTCACCCCTCCACTTT. Protein product: CASTPTPGSPLHF.

This sequence joins TRBV4-1 and TRBJ2-1; 8 nucleotides agree with TRBD2. The V segment lost 0 bases and the J segment 7 bases; nucleotides outside the gene matches: 11. This CDR3 is 17 amino acids long. Germline CDR1 is MGHRA and CDR2 is YSYEKL. Here the CDR3 DNA reads TGCGCCAGCAGCCAAGAACACGGGACTAGTATGATTAATGAGCAGTTCTTC. Protein: CASSQEHGTSMINEQFF.

This chain uses TRBV12-3 or TRBV12-4 with TRBJ2-1, with D hard to call. Trimming took off 4 bases at V and 9 bases at J, with 13 bases between the two ends. This CDR3 has 13 residues. This CDR3 is CASSSQTPSEQFF. The DNA for the CDR3 is TGTGCCAGCAGTTCACAGACTCCCTCTGAGCAGTTCTTC.

This clone showed up just a few times. The chain uses TRBV4-1 and TRBJ2-7; no reliable D call. V lost 2 bases, J lost 5 bases, and 13 bases lay in between. CDR1 is MGHRA, CDR2 YSYEKL, per germline. The CDR3 totals 14 residues. The CDR3: CASSQRSFFDEQYF. CDR3 sequence (DNA): TGCGCCAGCAGCCAACGATCGTTTTTCGACGAGCAGTACTTC.

The V call is TRBV24-1, the J call TRBJ2-3; a weak D match, TRBD1 (5 bases). Germline V gene lookup returns CDR1 KGHDR and CDR2 SFDVKD. Trimming left V 7 bases short and J 6 bases short, with 16 bases between. The CDR3 is 14 amino acids. The CDR3 DNA reads TGTGCCACCAGGGGGCCCTCCCCATTGGATACGCAGTATTTT. Translation: CATRGPSPLDTQYF.

The gene calls are TRBV15 and TRBJ2-3; D could derive from TRBD1 or TRBD2 (5 bases each). There are 14 residues in the CDR3. The V gene lost 1 base and the J gene lost 0 bases, with 5 bases spanning the gap. CDR1 and CDR2 (germline): LNHNV, YYDKDF (reference sequence). This CDR3 is CATSRGGSTDTQYF. CDR3 sequence (DNA): TGTGCCACCAGCAGAGGGGGGAGCACAGATACGCAGTATTTT.

The chain links TRBV28 to TRBJ1-2, with D perhaps TRBD1 (6 bases). This CDR3 contains 13 residues. Germline V lookup: CDR1 MDHEN, CDR2 SYDVKM. Between the trimmed V and J ends, which lost 5 bases and 5 bases, there was a span of 12 bases. The CDR3 protein is CASSPPGQYGYTF. The CDR3 DNA is TGTGCCAGCAGTCCACCGGGACAATATGGCTACACCTTC.